The clone carrying this T cell receptor (beta chain) has at least ten counts. What it recognizes is unknown. Germline V gives CDR1 SQVTM, CDR2 ANQGSEA. Germline trimming cut 7 bases from V and 7 bases from J; bases unmatched to any gene: 5. The CDR3 is 13 residues long. This sample was taken from a study of breast tumors, draining lymph nodes, adjacent tissues. Samples came from axillary lymph nodes draining the breast cancer. General study points: Compared with lymph nodes, tumors were less diverse; compared with nontumor tissue, more. Tumor and nontumor repertoires were significantly more similar in luminal-like than in basal-like breast cancer. Most tumor T cells seemingly derive from lymph node, then expand in tumor.

MiXCR, applied by TCRdb to the multiplex PCR reads, yields one record per CDR3 protein. The table lists fewer than 150,000 distinct CDR3 sequences, 21% of them singletons. The gene calls are TRBV29-1 and TRBJ2-1; the match to TRBD2 covers 12 bases. Input material: axillary lymph node tissue. The receptor comes from a female donor with breast cancer. Some clones in this sample may be carry-over from other donors' samples. CDR3 DNA sequence: TGCAGCGCCCTAGCGGGAGGGCCGAATGAGCAGTTCTTC. The encoded protein is CSALAGGPNEQFF.